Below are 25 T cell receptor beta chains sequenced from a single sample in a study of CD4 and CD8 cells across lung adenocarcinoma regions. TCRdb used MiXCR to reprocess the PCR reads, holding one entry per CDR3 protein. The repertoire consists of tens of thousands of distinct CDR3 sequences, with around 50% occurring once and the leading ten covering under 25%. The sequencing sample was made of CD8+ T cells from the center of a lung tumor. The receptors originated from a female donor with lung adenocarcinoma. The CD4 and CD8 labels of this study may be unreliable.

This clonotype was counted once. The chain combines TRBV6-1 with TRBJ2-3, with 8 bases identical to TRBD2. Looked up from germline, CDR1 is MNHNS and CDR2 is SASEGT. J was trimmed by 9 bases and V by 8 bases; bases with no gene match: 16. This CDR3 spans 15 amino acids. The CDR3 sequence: CASGAWAGGKNTQYF. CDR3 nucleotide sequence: TGTGCCAGCGGTGCGTGGGCGGGAGGCAAAAACACGCAGTATTTT.

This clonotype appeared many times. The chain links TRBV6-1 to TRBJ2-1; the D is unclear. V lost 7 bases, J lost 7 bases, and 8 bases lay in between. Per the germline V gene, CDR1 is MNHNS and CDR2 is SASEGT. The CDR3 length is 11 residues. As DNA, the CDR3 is TGTGCCAGCACGAAGGGAAATGAGCAGTTCTTC. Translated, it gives CASTKGNEQFF.

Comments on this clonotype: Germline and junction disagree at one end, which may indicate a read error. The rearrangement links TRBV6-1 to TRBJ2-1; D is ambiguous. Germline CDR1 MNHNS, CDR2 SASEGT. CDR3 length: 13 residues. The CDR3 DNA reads TGTGGCAGCAAGTCTGTGCGGACCGATACGCAGTACTTT. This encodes CGSKSVRTDTQYF.

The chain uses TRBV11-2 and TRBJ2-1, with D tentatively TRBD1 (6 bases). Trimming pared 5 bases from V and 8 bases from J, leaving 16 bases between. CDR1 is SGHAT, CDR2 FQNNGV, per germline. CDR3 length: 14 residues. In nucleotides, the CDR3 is TGTGCCAGCAGCCCCGGGACATTTAAGGATGAGCAGTTCTTC. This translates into CASSPGTFKDEQFF.

CDR3 region: CASSHSGITEALFF. The CDR3 bases are TGTGCCAGCAGCCATTCTGGGATCACCGAGGCGCTGTTTTTT. The chain recombines TRBV6-1 with TRBJ2-2; D ambiguous. This CDR3 region has 14 residues. Germline CDR1 and CDR2: MNHNS and SASEGT. The ends were cut back, 6 bases at V and 13 bases at J, with 21 bases in the middle.

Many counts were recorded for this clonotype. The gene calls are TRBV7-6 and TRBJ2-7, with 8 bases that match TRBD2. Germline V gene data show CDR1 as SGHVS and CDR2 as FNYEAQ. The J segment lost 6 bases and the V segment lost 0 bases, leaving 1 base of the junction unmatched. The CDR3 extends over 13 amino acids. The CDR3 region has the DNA TGTGCCAGCAGCTTAGCCGGGGGGGCCGAGCAGTACTTC. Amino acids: CASSLAGGAEQYF.

The CDR3 coding sequence is TGTGCCAGCAAGGCATCAGGGGGACAGCAAACAGATACGCAGTATTTT. It specifies CASKASGGQQTDTQYF. The chain joins TRBV6-1 to TRBJ2-3; TRBD1 agrees at 7 bases. The junction had 13 bases not matched to a gene; V was cut back by 7 bases and J by 3 bases. Germline V CDR1 and CDR2: MNHNS, SASEGT. CDR3 length equals 16 residues.

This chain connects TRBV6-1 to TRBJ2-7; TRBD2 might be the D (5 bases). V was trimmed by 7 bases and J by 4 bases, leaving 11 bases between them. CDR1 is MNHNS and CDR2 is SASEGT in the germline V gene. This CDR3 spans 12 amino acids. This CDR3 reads CASTGMGYEQYF. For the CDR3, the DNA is TGTGCCAGCACGGGGATGGGATACGAGCAGTACTTC.

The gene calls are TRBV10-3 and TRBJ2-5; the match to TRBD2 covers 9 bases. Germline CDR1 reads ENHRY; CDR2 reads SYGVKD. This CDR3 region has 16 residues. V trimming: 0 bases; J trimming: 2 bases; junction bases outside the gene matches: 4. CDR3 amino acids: CAISESRTSAQETQYF. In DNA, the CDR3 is TGTGCCATCAGTGAGTCGAGGACTAGCGCGCAAGAGACCCAGTACTTC.

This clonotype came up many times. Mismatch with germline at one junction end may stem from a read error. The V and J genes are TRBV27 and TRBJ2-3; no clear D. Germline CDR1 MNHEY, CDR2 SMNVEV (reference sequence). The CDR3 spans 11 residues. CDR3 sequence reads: CGGGDPDTQYF. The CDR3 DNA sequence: TGTGGCGGCGGTGATCCAGATACCCAGTATTTT.

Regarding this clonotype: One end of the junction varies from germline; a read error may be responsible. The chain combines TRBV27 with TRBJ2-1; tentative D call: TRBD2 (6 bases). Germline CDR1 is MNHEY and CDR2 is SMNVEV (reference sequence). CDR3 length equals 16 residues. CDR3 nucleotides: TGTGCCAGCAGCGCTCCGGGGCCTAGCGCCAAATATGATCAGTTCTTC. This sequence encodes CASSAPGPSAKYDQFF.

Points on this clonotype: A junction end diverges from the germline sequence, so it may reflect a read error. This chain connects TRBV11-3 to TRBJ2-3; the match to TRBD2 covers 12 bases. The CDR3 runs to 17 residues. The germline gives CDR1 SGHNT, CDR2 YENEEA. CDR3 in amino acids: CASSGSRLAGEPHTQYF. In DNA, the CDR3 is TGTGCCAGCAGCGGTTCTCGACTAGCGGGAGAGCCGCATACGCAGTATTTC.

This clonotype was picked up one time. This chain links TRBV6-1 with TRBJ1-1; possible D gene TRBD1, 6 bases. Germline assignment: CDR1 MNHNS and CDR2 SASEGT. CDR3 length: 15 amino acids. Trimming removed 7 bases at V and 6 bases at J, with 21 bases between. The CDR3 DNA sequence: TGTGCCAGCACCGACAGGAAGGGTCACGGGGCTGAAGCTTTCTTT. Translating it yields CASTDRKGHGAEAFF.

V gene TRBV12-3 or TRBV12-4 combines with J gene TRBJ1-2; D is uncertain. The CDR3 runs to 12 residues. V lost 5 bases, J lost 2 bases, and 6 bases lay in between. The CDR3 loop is CASSAANYGYTF. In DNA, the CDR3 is TGTGCCAGCAGTGCAGCCAACTATGGCTACACCTTC.

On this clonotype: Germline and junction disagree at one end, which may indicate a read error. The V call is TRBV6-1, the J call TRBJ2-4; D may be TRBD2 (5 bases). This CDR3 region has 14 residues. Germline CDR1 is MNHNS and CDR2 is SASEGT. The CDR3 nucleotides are TGTGGCAGCACGGGGTTGTCAGGCGAAGATATGCAGTACTTT. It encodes CGSTGLSGEDMQYF.

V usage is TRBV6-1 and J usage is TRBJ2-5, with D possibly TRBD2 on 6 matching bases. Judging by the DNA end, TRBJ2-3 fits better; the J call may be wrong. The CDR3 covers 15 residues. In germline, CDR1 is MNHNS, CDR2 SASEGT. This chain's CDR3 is CAREEGSRDADTQYF. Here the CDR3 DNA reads TGTGCCAGGGAGGAGGGGAGCCGTGATGCAGATACGCAGTATTTT.

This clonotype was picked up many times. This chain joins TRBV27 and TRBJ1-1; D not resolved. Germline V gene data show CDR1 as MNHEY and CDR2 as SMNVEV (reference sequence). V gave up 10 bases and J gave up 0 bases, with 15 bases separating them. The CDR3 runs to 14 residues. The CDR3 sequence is CATGRDLMNTEAFF. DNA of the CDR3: TGTGCCACCGGGAGGGATCTAATGAACACTGAAGCTTTCTTT.

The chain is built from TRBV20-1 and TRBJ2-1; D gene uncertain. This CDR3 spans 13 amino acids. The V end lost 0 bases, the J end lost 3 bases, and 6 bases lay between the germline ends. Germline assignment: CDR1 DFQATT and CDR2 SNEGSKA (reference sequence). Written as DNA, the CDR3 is TGCAGTGCTAGAGAGGGCAACTACAATGAGCAGTTCTTC. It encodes CSAREGNYNEQFF.

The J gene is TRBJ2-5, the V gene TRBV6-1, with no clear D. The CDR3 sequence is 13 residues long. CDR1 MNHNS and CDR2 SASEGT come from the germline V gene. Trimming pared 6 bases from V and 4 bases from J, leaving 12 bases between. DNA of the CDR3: TGTGCCAGCAGGGCCCGCGACCCAGAGACCCAGTACTTC. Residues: CASRARDPETQYF.

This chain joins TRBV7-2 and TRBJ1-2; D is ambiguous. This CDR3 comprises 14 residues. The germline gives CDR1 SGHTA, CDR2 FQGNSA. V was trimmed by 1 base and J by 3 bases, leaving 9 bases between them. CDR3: CASSLGGFYYGYTF. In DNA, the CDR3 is TGTGCCAGCAGCTTAGGAGGATTCTACTATGGCTACACCTTC.

DNA for the CDR3: TGCGCCAGCAGGGGAGACTACTACGAGCAGTACTTC. It specifies CASRGDYYEQYF. The chain has TRBV10-2 and TRBJ2-7; D might be TRBD2 (5 bases). V lost 6 bases, J lost 3 bases, and 9 bases lay in between. The germline gives CDR1 WSHSY, CDR2 SAAADI. This CDR3 is built from 12 residues.

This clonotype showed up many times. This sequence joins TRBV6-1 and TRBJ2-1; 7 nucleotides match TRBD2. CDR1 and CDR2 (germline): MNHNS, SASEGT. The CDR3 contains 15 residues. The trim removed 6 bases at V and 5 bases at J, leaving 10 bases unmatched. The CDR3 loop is CASSSWREYNNEQFF. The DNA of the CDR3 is TGTGCCAGCAGCTCCTGGCGGGAGTATAACAATGAGCAGTTCTTC.

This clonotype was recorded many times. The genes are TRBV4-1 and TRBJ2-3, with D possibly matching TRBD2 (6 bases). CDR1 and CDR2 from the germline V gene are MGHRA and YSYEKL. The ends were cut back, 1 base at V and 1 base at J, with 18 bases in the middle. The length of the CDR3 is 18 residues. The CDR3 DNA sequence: TGCGCCAGCAGCCAAGTATATGGGGGGACTTTCGGCACAGATACGCAGTATTTT. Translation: CASSQVYGGTFGTDTQYF.

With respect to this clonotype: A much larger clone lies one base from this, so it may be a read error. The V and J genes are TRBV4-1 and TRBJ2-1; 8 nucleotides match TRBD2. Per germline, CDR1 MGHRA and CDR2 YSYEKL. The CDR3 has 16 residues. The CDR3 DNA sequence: TGCGCCAGCAGCTCACGGACTAGCAGCACCTACAATGCGCAGTTCTTC. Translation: CASSSRTSSTYNAQFF.

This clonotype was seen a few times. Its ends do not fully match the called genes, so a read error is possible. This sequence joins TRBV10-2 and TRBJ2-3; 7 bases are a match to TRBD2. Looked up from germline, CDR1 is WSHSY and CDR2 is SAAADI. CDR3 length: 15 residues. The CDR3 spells CARGTGGRDTDTQYF. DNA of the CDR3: TGCGCCAGGGGTACGGGGGGACGTGACACAGATACCCAGTACTTT.